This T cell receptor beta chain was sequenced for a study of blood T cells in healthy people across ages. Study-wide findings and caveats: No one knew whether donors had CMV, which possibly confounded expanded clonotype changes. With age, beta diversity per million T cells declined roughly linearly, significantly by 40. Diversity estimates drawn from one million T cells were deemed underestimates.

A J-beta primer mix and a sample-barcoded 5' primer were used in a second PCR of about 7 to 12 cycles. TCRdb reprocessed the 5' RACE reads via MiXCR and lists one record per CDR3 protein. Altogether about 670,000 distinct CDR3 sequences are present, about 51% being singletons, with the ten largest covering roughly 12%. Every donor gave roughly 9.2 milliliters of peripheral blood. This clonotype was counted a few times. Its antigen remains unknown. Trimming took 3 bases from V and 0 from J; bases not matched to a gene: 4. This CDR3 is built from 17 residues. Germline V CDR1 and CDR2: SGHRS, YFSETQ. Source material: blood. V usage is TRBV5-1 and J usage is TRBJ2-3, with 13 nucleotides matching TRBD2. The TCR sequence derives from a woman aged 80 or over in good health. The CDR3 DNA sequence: TGCGCCAGCAGCTGGGGGACTAGCGGGACTAGCACAGATACGCAGTATTTT. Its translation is CASSWGTSGTSTDTQYF.